One and the same sample provided the 20 T cell receptor beta chains below, sequenced in a study of T-cell reconstitution after alpha-beta-depleted transplantation in children. Preparation of the TCRbeta library involved a method that used unique molecular identifiers. TCRdb redid the calling of the PCR reads with MiXCR, one entry per CDR3 protein. The sample includes 610,000 or so distinct CDR3 sequences, 25% to 30% seen only once; the top ten take 30% to 45%. This specimen was PBMCs, taken before TCRalphabeta/CD19-depleted stem cell transplant. Receptor source: a boy younger than two with Wiskott-Aldrich syndrome, due to receive a stem cell transplant.

As concerns this clonotype: One junction end does not reproduce the germline sequence, and a read error may be involved. V is TRBV6-1 and J is TRBJ2-3, with D uncertain. The CDR3 covers 14 residues. Germline V CDR1 and CDR2: MNHNS, SASEGT. The CDR3 coding sequence is TGTGCCAGCAGCCGTGGTGTGGGCACACATACGCAGTATTTT. This translates into CASSRGVGTHTQYF.

The CDR3 sequence is CASSLGSLGGYTF. The DNA of the CDR3 is TGTGCCAGCAGCCTCGGCAGTTTAGGAGGCTACACCTTC. The V call is TRBV6-1, the J call TRBJ1-2; D uncertain. Germline V lookup: CDR1 MNHNS, CDR2 SASEGT. The V end was cut by 6 bases, the J end by 8 bases, with 16 bases between. This CDR3 comprises 13 residues.

V is TRBV10-3 and J is TRBJ1-2; maybe TRBD1 (5 bases). CDR1 is ENHRY, CDR2 SYGVKD, per germline. CDR3 size: 16 residues. The V end lost 5 bases, the J end lost 4 bases, and 20 bases lay between the germline ends. CDR3 sequence (DNA): TGTGCCATCAGTTCTAACCCCCACAGGCGGCTCTATGGCTACACCTTC. It is translated as CAISSNPHRRLYGYTF.

This clonotype was seen a few times. The chain joins TRBV2 to TRBJ2-5; 11 positions agree with TRBD2. Trimming at V came to 6 bases and at J to 1 base, leaving 7 bases not matched to a gene. This CDR3 contains 16 residues. From germline, CDR1 is SNHLY and CDR2 FYNNEI. The CDR3 DNA sequence: TGTGCCAGCAGCCCCCCTAGCGGGAGGCTCCAAGAGACCCAGTACTTC. Translation: CASSPPSGRLQETQYF. Drawing the rest from reference TRBV2 and TRBJ2-5, the complete variable domain is EPEVTQTPSHQVTQMGQEVILRCVPISNHLYFYWYRQILGQKVEFLVSFYNNEISEKSEIFDDQFSVERPDGSNFTLKIRSTKLEDSAMYFCASSPPSGRLQETQYFGPGTRLLVL.

This chain links TRBV4-1 with TRBJ1-2; TRBD1 might be the D (5 bases). CDR3 length: 16 residues. Germline V gene sequence: CDR1 MGHRA, CDR2 YSYEKL. Trimming cost V 2 bases and J 5 bases, with 18 bases left between them. In DNA form, the CDR3 reads TGCGCCAGCAGCCAACCAACCGGGGGAAGGGCTTATGGCTACACCTTC. Protein: CASSQPTGGRAYGYTF.

This clonotype was detected only a few times. DNA of the CDR3: TGTGCCAGCAGCTTAGCGGGGAGGGCGAACACTGAAGCTTTCTTT. Amino acids: CASSLAGRANTEAFF. The genes are TRBV7-8 and TRBJ1-1, with D unclear. The germline gives CDR1 SGHVS, CDR2 FQNEAQ. The CDR3 totals 15 residues. The ends were cut back, 0 bases at V and 1 base at J, with 9 bases in the middle.

This clonotype came up a few times. This chain connects TRBV12-3 or TRBV12-4 to TRBJ1-5, with D perhaps matching TRBD1 (6 bases). The CDR3 has 14 amino acids. The V end was cut by 6 bases, the J end by 7 bases, with 16 bases between. CDR3 residues: CASSRGRAGQPQHF. The CDR3, as DNA: TGTGCCAGCAGCAGGGGCAGGGCTGGGCAGCCCCAGCATTTT.

Of note for this clonotype: The junction differs from germline at one of its ends, possibly a read error. V gene TRBV5-5 combines with J gene TRBJ2-7; 12 bases fit TRBD1. CDR1 and CDR2 from the germline V gene are SGHKS and YYEKEE (reference sequence). The CDR3 loop spans 14 amino acids. This CDR3 reads CASNLGQGAREQYF. The CDR3, as DNA: TGTGCCAGCAACTTGGGACAGGGGGCGCGGGAGCAGTACTTC.

The gene calls are TRBV28 and TRBJ2-5; D is unclear. V lost 5 bases and J lost 0, with 10 bases in between. The CDR3 consists of 14 residues. Germline V gives CDR1 MDHEN, CDR2 SYDVKM. CDR3 coding DNA: TGTGCCAGCAGTCGAACAGCAAACCAAGAGACCCAGTACTTC. This sequence encodes CASSRTANQETQYF.

V usage is TRBV7-2 and J usage is TRBJ2-1, with TRBD2 identical over 7 bases. CDR1 is SGHTA and CDR2 is FQGNSA in the germline V gene. The CDR3 runs to 17 residues. Unmatched junction bases numbered 7, after V lost 0 bases and J lost 2 bases. The CDR3 here is CASSLARAGVAYNEQFF. DNA for the CDR3: TGTGCCAGCAGCTTAGCAAGGGCGGGAGTGGCCTACAATGAGCAGTTCTTC.

V usage is TRBV12-3 or TRBV12-4 and J usage is TRBJ2-7, with 9 positions matching TRBD1. The CDR3 loop spans 14 amino acids. The V segment lost 5 bases and the J segment 4 bases; nucleotides outside the gene matches: 6. The CDR3 spells CASSIQGAGYEQYF. The CDR3 DNA sequence: TGTGCCAGCAGTATACAGGGGGCTGGGTACGAGCAGTACTTC.

There are a few counts of this clonotype. J is TRBJ2-1 and V is TRBV14; D is unresolved. Germline values: CDR1 SGHDN, CDR2 FVKESK. This CDR3 has 13 residues. The V end was cut by 1 base, the J end by 10 bases, with 11 bases between. The CDR3 region has the DNA TGTGCCAGCAGCCAAGTCTATTTAGGAGAGCAGTTCTTC. Protein: CASSQVYLGEQFF.

The V and J genes are TRBV20-1 and TRBJ2-7; 8 bases line up with TRBD1. V gave up 4 bases and J gave up 6 bases; unmatched junction bases: 8. In germline, CDR1 is DFQATT, CDR2 SNEGSKA (reference sequence). The CDR3 has 13 residues. CDR3 coding DNA: TGCAGTGCTAAGGACAGGGTGACTAGCGAGCAGTACTTC. Amino acids: CSAKDRVTSEQYF.

This clonotype occurred a few times. The chain couples TRBV2 to TRBJ2-7; D unresolved. CDR3 length equals 13 residues. Between the trimmed V and J ends, which lost 5 bases and 2 bases, there was a span of 10 bases. Per germline, CDR1 SNHLY and CDR2 FYNNEI. The CDR3 nucleotides are TGTGCCAGCAGTTTGACAAGACCCTACGAGCAGTACTTC. This codes for CASSLTRPYEQYF.

The table lists this clonotype with a few counts. Here the CDR3 reads CASSPKGQGALSSYNEQFF. The CDR3 DNA sequence: TGTGCCAGCAGCCCAAAAGGACAGGGGGCCCTAAGCTCCTACAATGAGCAGTTCTTC. The chain uses TRBV7-3 and TRBJ2-1, with 11 bases that match TRBD1. The CDR3 totals 19 residues. The ends lost 5 bases at V and 0 bases at J; junction bases unmatched: 12. Per the germline V gene, CDR1 is SGHTA and CDR2 is FQGTGA. Full variable domain (remainder filled in from reference TRBV7-3 and TRBJ2-1): GAGVSQTPSNKVTEKGKYVELRCDPISGHTALYWYRQSLGQGPEFLIYFQGTGAADDSGLPNDRFFAVRPEGSVSTLKIQRTERGDSAVYLCASSPKGQGALSSYNEQFFGPGTRLTVL.

V gene TRBV5-1 combines with J gene TRBJ2-3; D is possibly TRBD1 or TRBD2 (5 bases each). The length of the CDR3 is 15 residues. Germline CDR1 SGHRS, CDR2 YFSETQ. Trimming cost V 0 bases and J 2 bases, with 10 bases left between them. The CDR3 here is CASSLERGDTDTQYF. Written as DNA, the CDR3 is TGCGCCAGCAGCTTGGAGAGGGGAGACACAGATACGCAGTATTTT.

The V gene is TRBV6-1, the J gene TRBJ2-1; 12 nucleotides line up with TRBD1. The V gene's germline CDR1 is MNHNS and CDR2 SASEGT. The CDR3 is 14 residues long. V trimming: 6 bases; J trimming: 5 bases; junction bases outside the gene matches: 2. CDR3 in amino acids: CASRGTGGHNEQFF. CDR3 in DNA: TGTGCCAGCAGAGGGACAGGGGGCCACAATGAGCAGTTCTTC.

This clonotype has just one count. This chain joins TRBV20-1 and TRBJ2-1, with D uncertain. V dropped 3 bases and J dropped 5 bases, with 14 bases sitting between them. Germline V gene data show CDR1 as DFQATT and CDR2 as SNEGSKA (reference sequence). CDR3 length equals 14 residues. The CDR3 reads CSARNALWDNEQFF. CDR3 bases: TGCAGTGCTAGGAACGCGCTTTGGGACAATGAGCAGTTCTTC.

The table lists this clonotype with many counts. CDR3 sequence reads: CASSLKNTEAFF. The CDR3 DNA reads as TGTGCCAGCAGCTTAAAGAACACTGAAGCTTTCTTT. The chain uses TRBV7-9 and TRBJ1-1; D is unresolved. Germline loops: CDR1 SEHNR, CDR2 FQNEAQ (reference sequence). Trimming pared 2 bases from V and 1 base from J, leaving 2 bases between. The CDR3 length is 12 residues.

This clonotype was recorded only once. The chain joins TRBV7-9 to TRBJ2-7; no reliable D call. Trimming took off 5 bases at V and 0 bases at J, with 17 bases between the two ends. Germline-derived CDR1 and CDR2 are SEHNR and FQNEAQ (reference sequence). The CDR3 runs 16 residues. The CDR3 region has the DNA TGTGCCAGCAGCCCGGGTGGCGCACGAAGCTCCTACGAGCAGTACTTC. Protein product: CASSPGGARSSYEQYF.